The clone carrying this TCR beta chain appeared a few times. In the original processing: Amplified reference gene primers provided the basis for estimating nucleated cell counts. The repertoire was sequenced with immunoSEQ multiplex PCR; TCRdb's copy has only in-frame clones and lacks some. From that table come the V and J calls and clone size; the DNA was used to work out D and trimming. Of around 300,000 clones in the sample, 80% to 90% are singletons; the top ten hold about 3%. This sample was taken from a study of blood T cell repertoires in COVID-19. Study details: Nucleic acid was either cDNA or gDNA, and it came from T cells, B-cell-depleted T cells, or PBMCs.

Looked up from germline, CDR1 is SQVTM and CDR2 is ANQGSEA. The CDR3 covers 13 residues. V lost 7 bases, J lost 4 bases, and 6 bases stayed unmatched. Sample: peripheral blood. The gene calls are TRBV29-1 and TRBJ1-3, with TRBD1 matching over 8 bases. The receptor comes from a woman aged 25 to 45 with active or convalescent COVID-19. The CDR3 region has the DNA TGCAGCGCCAGCAGGGGGCCGGGAAACACCATATATTTT. Translating gives CSASRGPGNTIYF.